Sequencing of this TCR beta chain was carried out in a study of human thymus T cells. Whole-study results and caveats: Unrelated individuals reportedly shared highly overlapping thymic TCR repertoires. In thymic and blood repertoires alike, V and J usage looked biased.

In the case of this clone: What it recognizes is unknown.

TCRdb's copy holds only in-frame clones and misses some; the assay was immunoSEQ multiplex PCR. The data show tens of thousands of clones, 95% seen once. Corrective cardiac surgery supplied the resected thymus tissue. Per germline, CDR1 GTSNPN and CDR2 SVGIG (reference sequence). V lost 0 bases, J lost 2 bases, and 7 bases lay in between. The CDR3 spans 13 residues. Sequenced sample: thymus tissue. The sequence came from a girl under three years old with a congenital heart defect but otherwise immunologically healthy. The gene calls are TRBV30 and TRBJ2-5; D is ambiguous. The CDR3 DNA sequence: TGTGCCTGGAGTGTACGTCCTCAAGAGACCCAGTACTTC. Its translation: CAWSVRPQETQYF. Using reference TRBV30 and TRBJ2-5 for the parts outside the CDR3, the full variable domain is SQTIHQWPATLVQPVGSPLSLECTVEGTSNPNLYWYRQAAGRGLQLLFYSVGIGQISSEVPQNLSASRPQDRQFILSSKKLLLSDSGFYLCAWSVRPQETQYFGPGTRLLVL.